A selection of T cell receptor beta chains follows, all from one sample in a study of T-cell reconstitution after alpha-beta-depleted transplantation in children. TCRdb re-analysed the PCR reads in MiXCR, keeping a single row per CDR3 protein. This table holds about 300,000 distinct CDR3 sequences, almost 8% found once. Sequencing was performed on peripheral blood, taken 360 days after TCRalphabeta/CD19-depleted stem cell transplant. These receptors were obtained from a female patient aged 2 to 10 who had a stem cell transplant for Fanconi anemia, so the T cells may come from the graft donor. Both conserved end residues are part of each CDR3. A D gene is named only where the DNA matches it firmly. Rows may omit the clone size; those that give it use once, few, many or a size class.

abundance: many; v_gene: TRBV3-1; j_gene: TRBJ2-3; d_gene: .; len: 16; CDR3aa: CASSQDEVRGTDTQYF; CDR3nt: TGTGCCAGCAGCCAAGACGAGGTACGGGGCACAGATACGCAGTATTTT
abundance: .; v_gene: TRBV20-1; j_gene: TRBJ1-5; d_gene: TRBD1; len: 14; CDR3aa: CSARRGQPNQPQHF; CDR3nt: TGCAGTGCTAGACGGGGACAGCCAAATCAGCCCCAGCATTTT
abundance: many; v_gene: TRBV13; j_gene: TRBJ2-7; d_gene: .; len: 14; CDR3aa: CASSIGLSGNEQYF; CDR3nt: TGTGCCAGCAGCATCGGACTGTCCGGGAACGAGCAGTACTTC
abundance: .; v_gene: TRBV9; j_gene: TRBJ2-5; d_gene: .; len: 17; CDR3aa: CASSVAPWTAIQETQYF; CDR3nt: TGTGCCAGCAGCGTAGCCCCGTGGACAGCCATCCAAGAGACCCAGTACTTC
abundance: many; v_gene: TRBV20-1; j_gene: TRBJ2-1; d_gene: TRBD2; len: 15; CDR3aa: CSASLAGGRVHEQFF; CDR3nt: TGCAGTGCTAGCCTAGCGGGAGGGAGGGTCCATGAGCAGTTCTTC
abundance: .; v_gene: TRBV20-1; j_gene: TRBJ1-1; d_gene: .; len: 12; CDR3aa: CSARDPGPAAFF; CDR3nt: TGCAGTGCTAGAGATCCGGGTCCAGCGGCTTTCTTT
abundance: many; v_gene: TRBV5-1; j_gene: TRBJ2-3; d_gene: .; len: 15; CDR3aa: CASSFPSPFTDTQYF; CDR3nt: TGCGCCAGCAGCTTTCCCTCGCCCTTCACAGATACGCAGTATTTT
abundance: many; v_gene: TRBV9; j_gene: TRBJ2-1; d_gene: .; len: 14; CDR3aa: CASSVDRLNNEQFF; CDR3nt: TGTGCCAGCAGCGTAGATCGGTTGAACAATGAGCAGTTCTTC
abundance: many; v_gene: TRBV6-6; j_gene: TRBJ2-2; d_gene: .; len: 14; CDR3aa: CASSLLRATGELFF; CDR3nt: TGTGCCAGCAGTTTACTAAGGGCGACCGGGGAGCTGTTTTTT
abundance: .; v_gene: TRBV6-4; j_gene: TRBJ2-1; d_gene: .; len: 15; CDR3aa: CASSVLSSSYNEQFF; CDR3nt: TGTGCCAGCAGTGTTTTGTCGAGCTCCTACAATGAGCAGTTCTTC
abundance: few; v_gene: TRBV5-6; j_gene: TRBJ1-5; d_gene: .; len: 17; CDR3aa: CASSLGPHKASNQPQHF; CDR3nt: TGTGCCAGCAGCTTGGGACCCCATAAAGCGAGCAATCAGCCCCAGCATTTT
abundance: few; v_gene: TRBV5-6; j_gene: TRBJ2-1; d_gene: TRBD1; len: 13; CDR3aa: CASSLDRGYEQFF; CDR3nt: TGTGCCAGCAGCTTGGACAGGGGGTATGAGCAGTTCTTC
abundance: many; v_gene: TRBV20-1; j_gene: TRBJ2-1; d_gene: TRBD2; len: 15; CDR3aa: CSARDDSGTSNEQFF; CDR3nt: TGCAGTGCTAGAGATGACAGTGGGACTAGCAATGAGCAGTTCTTC
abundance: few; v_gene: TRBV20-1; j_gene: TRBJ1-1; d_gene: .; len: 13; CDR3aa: CSATAHMNTEAFF; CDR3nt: TGCAGTGCTACAGCGCACATGAACACTGAAGCTTTCTTT
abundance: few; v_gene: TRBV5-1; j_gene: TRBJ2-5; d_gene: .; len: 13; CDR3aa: CASSQDSFETQYF; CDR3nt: TGCGCCAGCAGCCAGGACAGCTTCGAGACCCAGTACTTC
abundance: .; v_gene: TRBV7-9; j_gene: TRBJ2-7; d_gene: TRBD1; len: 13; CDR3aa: CASRGDSSYEQYF; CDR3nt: TGTGCCAGCAGAGGGGACAGCTCCTACGAGCAGTACTTC
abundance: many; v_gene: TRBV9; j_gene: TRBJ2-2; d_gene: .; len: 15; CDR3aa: CASSPPFENTGELFF; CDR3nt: TGTGCCAGCAGCCCCCCTTTTGAGAACACCGGGGAGCTGTTTTTT
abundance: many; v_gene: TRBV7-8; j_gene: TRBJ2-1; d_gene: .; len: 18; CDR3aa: CASSLGIGGTDLYNEQFF; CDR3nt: TGTGCCAGCAGCTTAGGAATTGGGGGGACAGATTTATACAATGAGCAGTTCTTC
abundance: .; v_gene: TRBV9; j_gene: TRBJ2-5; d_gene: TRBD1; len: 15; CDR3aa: CASSGTLGTGETQYF; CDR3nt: TGTGCCAGCAGCGGTACCTTAGGGACAGGGGAGACCCAGTACTTC
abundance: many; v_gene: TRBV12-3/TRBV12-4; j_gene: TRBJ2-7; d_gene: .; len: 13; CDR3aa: CASSSRVTYEQYF; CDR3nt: TGTGCCAGCAGTTCCCGGGTAACCTACGAGCAGTACTTC
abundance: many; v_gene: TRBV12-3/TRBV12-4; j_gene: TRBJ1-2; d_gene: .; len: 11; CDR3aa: CASSLGFGYTF; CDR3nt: TGTGCCAGCAGTTTAGGGTTTGGCTACACCTTC
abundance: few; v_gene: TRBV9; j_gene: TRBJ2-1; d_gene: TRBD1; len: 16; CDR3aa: CASSPRTGSSYNEQFF; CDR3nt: TGTGCCAGCAGCCCCCGGACAGGGAGCTCCTACAATGAGCAGTTCTTC
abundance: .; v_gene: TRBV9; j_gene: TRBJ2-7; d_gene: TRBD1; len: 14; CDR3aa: CASSAATGAYEQYF; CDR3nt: TGTGCCAGCAGCGCAGCGACAGGGGCTTACGAGCAGTACTTC
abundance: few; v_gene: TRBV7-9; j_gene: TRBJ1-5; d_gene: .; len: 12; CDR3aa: CASSPGAQPQHF; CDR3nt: TGTGCCAGCAGCCCAGGGGCTCAGCCCCAGCATTTT
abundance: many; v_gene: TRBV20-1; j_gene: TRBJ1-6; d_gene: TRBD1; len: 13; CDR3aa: CSVQGAGNSPLHF; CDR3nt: TGCAGTGTGCAGGGGGCTGGGAATTCACCCCTCCACTTT
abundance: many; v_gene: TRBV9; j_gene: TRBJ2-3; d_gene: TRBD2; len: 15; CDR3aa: CASSVGLAVADTQYF; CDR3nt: TGTGCCAGCAGCGTGGGGCTAGCGGTTGCAGATACGCAGTATTTT
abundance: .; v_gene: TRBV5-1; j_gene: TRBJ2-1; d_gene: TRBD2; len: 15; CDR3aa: CASSFLAGGSDEQFF; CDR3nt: TGCGCCAGCAGCTTCCTAGCGGGAGGCAGCGATGAGCAGTTCTTC
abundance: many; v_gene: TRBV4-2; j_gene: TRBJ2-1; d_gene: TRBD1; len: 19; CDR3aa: CASSQGVTGGFVYGNEQFF; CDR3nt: TGTGCCAGCAGCCAAGGGGTGACAGGGGGCTTTGTGTATGGCAATGAGCAGTTCTTC
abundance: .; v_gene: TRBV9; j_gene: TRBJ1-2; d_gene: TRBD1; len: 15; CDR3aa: CASSVGGTGGGGYTF; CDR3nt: TGTGCCAGCAGCGTAGGAGGGACAGGGGGTGGTGGCTACACCTTC
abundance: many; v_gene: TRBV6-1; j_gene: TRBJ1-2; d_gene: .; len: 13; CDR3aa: CASSRRETYGYTF; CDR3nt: TGTGCCAGCAGCCGTAGGGAGACCTATGGCTACACCTTC
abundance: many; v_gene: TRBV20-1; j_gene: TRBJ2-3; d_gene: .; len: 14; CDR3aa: CSARDVEGADTQYF; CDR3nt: TGCAGTGCTAGAGATGTGGAGGGGGCAGATACGCAGTATTTT
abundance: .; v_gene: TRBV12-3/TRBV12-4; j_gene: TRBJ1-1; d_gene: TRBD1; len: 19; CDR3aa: CAFSFGSTGTGEENTEAFF; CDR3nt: TGTGCCTTCAGTTTCGGTTCTACCGGGACAGGGGAGGAGAACACTGAAGCTTTCTTT
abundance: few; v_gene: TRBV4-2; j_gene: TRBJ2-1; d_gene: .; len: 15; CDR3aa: CASSQVRQAYNEQFF; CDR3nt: TGTGCCAGCAGCCAAGTTAGACAAGCCTACAATGAGCAGTTCTTC
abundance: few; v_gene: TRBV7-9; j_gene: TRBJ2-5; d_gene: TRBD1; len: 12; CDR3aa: CASKTGWETQYF; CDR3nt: TGTGCCAGTAAGACAGGGTGGGAGACCCAGTACTTC
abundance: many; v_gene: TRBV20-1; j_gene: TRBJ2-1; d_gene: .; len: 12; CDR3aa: CSASPKRNEQFF; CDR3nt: TGCAGTGCTAGCCCGAAAAGGAATGAGCAGTTCTTC
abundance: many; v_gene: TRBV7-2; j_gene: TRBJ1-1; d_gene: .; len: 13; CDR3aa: CASSSSPDTEAFF; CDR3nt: TGTGCCAGCAGCTCGTCCCCTGACACTGAAGCTTTCTTT
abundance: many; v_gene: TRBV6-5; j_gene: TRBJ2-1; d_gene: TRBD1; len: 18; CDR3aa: CASSYRLWGQGARNEQFF; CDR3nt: TGTGCCAGCAGTTACCGGCTTTGGGGACAGGGGGCGAGGAATGAGCAGTTCTTC
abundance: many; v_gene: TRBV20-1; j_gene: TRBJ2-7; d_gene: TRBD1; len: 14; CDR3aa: CSADPGTVIYEQYF; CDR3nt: TGCAGTGCCGACCCCGGGACAGTGATCTACGAGCAGTACTTC
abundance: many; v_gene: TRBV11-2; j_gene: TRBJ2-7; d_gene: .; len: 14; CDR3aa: CASTPGSRTYEQYF; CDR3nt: TGTGCCAGCACTCCAGGGTCTCGTACCTACGAGCAGTACTTC
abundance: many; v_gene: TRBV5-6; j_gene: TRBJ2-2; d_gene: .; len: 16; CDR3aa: CASSLLRALSTGELFF; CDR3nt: TGTGCCAGCAGCTTGCTGCGGGCGCTGTCCACCGGGGAGCTGTTTTTT
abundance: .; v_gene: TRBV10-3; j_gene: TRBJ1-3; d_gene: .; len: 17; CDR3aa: CATTRDTGSRPGNTIYF; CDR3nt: TGTGCCACAACCCGGGACACAGGTAGTAGGCCCGGAAACACCATATATTTT
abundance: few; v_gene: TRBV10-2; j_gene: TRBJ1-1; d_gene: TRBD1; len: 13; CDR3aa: CASISSGGTEAFF; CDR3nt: TGCGCCAGCATAAGTTCAGGGGGCACTGAAGCTTTCTTT
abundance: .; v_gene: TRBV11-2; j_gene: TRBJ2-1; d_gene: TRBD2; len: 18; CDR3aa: CASSGDLVRLAMGNEQFF; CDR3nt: TGTGCCAGCAGCGGAGACTTAGTGCGACTAGCGATGGGCAATGAGCAGTTCTTC
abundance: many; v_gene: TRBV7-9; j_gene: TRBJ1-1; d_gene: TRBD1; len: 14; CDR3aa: CASSPRDRDTEAFF; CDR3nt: TGTGCCAGCAGCCCCCGGGACAGGGACACTGAAGCTTTCTTT
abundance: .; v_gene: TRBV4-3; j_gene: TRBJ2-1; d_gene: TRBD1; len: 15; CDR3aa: CASRLDRSSYNEQFF; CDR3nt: TGCGCCAGCCGACTGGACAGGAGCTCCTACAATGAGCAGTTCTTC